This T cell receptor beta chain was retrieved from a study of blood T cell repertoires in COVID-19. Study-level background: Acute and convalescent COVID-19 specimens originated in the United States, Italy and Spain. Sources were T cells, B-cell-depleted T cells, or PBMCs; the material itself was cDNA or gDNA.

The V end lost 2 bases, the J end lost 0 bases, and 5 bases lay between the germline ends. Germline CDR1 is MDHEN and CDR2 is SYDVKM. The CDR3 extends over 14 amino acids. Authors' methods: For nucleated cells, counts were estimated from reference gene primer amplification. Clones were read by immunoSEQ multiplex PCR, and TCRdb kept only the in-frame ones, dropping some. V and J calls and clone size are copied from that table; D and trimming were computed from the DNA. There are some 210,000 clones in the sample; 88% occur only once, and less than 7.5% lies in the top ten. The specimen was peripheral blood. The rearrangement joins TRBV28 to TRBJ1-3; the D gene is possibly TRBD1 (5 bases). The clonotype comes from a woman aged 40 to 50 who had recovered from COVID-19. CDR3 nucleotides: TGTGCCAGCAGTTTAACAGGCTCTGGAAACACCATATATTTT. This translates into CASSLTGSGNTIYF.